This T cell receptor (beta chain) was retrieved from a study of T cell responses to AZD1222 COVID-19 vaccine. Note on this clone: Its antigen is undetermined.

The protocol was immunoSEQ multiplex PCR, while the TCRdb copy is restricted to in-frame clones and leaves out a portion. The data contain some 120,000 clones, more than 85% of them singletons. Findings and limits, study-wide: Repertoires were collected only later (after the peak T cell response had occurred). Nearly half of spike-specific TCRs reportedly go after variant regions that carry no mutations. Receipt of two AZD1222 doses was followed by a rise in Spike-specific TCR breadth and depth.

This CDR3 comprises 16 residues. Trimming removed 4 bases from V and 6 bases from J; junction bases left unmatched: 6. Germline CDR1 is KGHDR and CDR2 is SFDVKD. The chain combines TRBV24-1 with TRBJ2-3, with 13 bases fitting TRBD2. The source material was peripheral blood, sampled on day 0 of MenACWY control vaccination. The sequence was obtained from an adult in good health. As DNA, the CDR3 is TGTGCCACCAGTGACCCAGGACTAGCGGGAGATGATACGCAGTATTTT. Amino acids: CATSDPGLAGDDTQYF.